These 27 T cell receptor beta chains came from one sample sequenced in a study of cytomegalovirus exposure and HLA in healthy donors. 13 Jbeta primers and 60 Vbeta primers were used for the PCR. Profiled with immunoSEQ multiplex PCR; TCRdb holds only in-frame clones, not every one. The sample includes 200,000 to 250,000 clones, approximately 70% of them seen just once. Sequencing was done on a sample of PBMCs. These receptors were collected from a man aged 35-49 years in good health and CMV-seropositive.

This clone was counted only a few times. The chain couples TRBV19 to TRBJ2-1; D is possibly TRBD1 (6 bases). The germline V gene has CDR1 LNHDA and CDR2 SQIVND (reference sequence). V was cut by 5 bases and J by 11 bases, with 13 bases left in between. The CDR3 is 12 amino acids. CDR3 coding DNA: TGTGCCAGTAGTCTGGACAGAGTAAAGCAGTTCTTC. This gives the protein CASSLDRVKQFF.

The rearrangement uses TRBV11-2 and TRBJ2-7; weak D call: TRBD1 (6 bases). The germline V gene has CDR1 SGHAT and CDR2 FQNNGV. This CDR3 region has 13 residues. Trimming removed 5 bases at V and 2 bases at J, with 10 bases between. In nucleotides, the CDR3 is TGTGCCAGCAGCAAGGGGGATGCCTACGAGCAGTACTTC. Its translation: CASSKGDAYEQYF. The full variable domain, with the rest looked up from reference TRBV11-2 and TRBJ2-7, is EAGVAQSPRYKIIEKRQSVAFWCNPISGHATLYWYQQILGQGPKLLIQFQNNGVVDDSQLPKDRFSAERLKGVDSTLKIQPAKLEDSAVYLCASSKGDAYEQYFGPGTRLTVT.

This clone was recorded a few times. The chain couples TRBV7-3 to TRBJ1-1, with a weak D call TRBD1 (6 bases). Trimming stripped 2 bases from V and 1 base from J, with 8 bases between. There are 14 residues in the CDR3. The V gene's germline CDR1 is SGHTA and CDR2 FQGTGA. The DNA of the CDR3 is TGTGCCAGCAGCTTAGGGGGCGCGAACACTGAAGCTTTCTTT. Residues: CASSLGGANTEAFF.

This clone was found a few times. The rearrangement links TRBV2 to TRBJ1-2; 8 positions match TRBD1. The ends lost 5 bases at V and 8 bases at J; junction bases unmatched: 13. Germline CDR1 is SNHLY and CDR2 is FYNNEI. The CDR3 runs 15 residues. CDR3 sequence: CASSPSSGGSSGYTF. The CDR3 nucleotides read TGTGCCAGCAGTCCATCGTCAGGGGGCTCGTCAGGCTACACCTTC.

V gene TRBV7-2 combines with J gene TRBJ2-3, with D maybe TRBD2 (5 bases). Germline assignment: CDR1 SGHTA and CDR2 FQGNSA. The V end lost 0 bases, the J end lost 3 bases, and 19 bases lay between the germline ends. The CDR3 covers 18 residues. The chain's CDR3 is CASSLAEAWRVETDTQYF. Here the CDR3 DNA reads TGTGCCAGCAGCTTAGCCGAGGCGTGGCGGGTAGAAACAGATACGCAGTATTTT. The complete variable domain, with remaining parts taken from reference TRBV7-2 and TRBJ2-3, reads GAGVSQSPSNKVTEKGKDVELRCDPISGHTALYWYRQSLGQGLEFLIYFQGNSAPDKSGLPSDRFSAERTGGSVSTLTIQRTQQEDSAVYLCASSLAEAWRVETDTQYFGPGTRLTVL.

The chain is built from TRBV5-6 and TRBJ2-1; TRBD1 might be the D (5 bases). V was cut by 2 bases and J by 4 bases, with 7 bases left in between. The CDR3 is 13 amino acids. Germline CDR1 SGHDT, CDR2 YYEEEE. The CDR3 loop reads CASSFTGYNEQFF. The CDR3 DNA follows: TGTGCCAGCAGCTTTACAGGTTACAATGAGCAGTTCTTC.

This clone was observed a handful of times. The J gene is TRBJ2-3, the V gene TRBV19; 8 bases line up with TRBD1. Germline values: CDR1 LNHDA, CDR2 SQIVND (reference sequence). The CDR3 contains 15 residues. V was clipped by 4 bases and J by 1 base; unmatched bases: 4. DNA for the CDR3: TGTGCCAGTAGTACAGGGGGCGGCGGCACAGATACGCAGTATTTT. Its protein is CASSTGGGGTDTQYF.

In its sample, this clone was seen a few times. The J gene is TRBJ2-1, the V gene TRBV4-1; D gene uncertain. Germline loops: CDR1 MGHRA, CDR2 YSYEKL. V shed 7 bases and J shed 3 bases, with 10 bases lying between them. This CDR3 contains 13 residues. CDR3 nucleotide sequence: TGCGCCAGCAACCCTTCGGGCTACAATGAGCAGTTCTTC. Translated, it gives CASNPSGYNEQFF.

This CDR3 is CASSFGTYNEQFF. CDR3 nucleotide sequence: TGTGCCAGCAGTTTCGGGACTTACAATGAGCAGTTCTTC. V is TRBV6-6 and J is TRBJ2-1; a possible D gene is TRBD2 (6 bases). The V gene's germline CDR1 is MNHNY and CDR2 SVGAGI (reference sequence). The V gene lost 4 bases and the J gene lost 4 bases, with 8 bases spanning the gap. CDR3 length: 13 amino acids.

This sequence joins TRBV5-1 and TRBJ1-1; D is unclear. Germline V CDR1 and CDR2: SGHRS, YFSETQ. This CDR3 spans 15 amino acids. Between the trimmed V and J ends, which lost 0 bases and 6 bases, there was a span of 15 bases. The CDR3 DNA sequence: TGCGCCAGCAGCTTGGGGCAGGAACTTGGCGCTGAAGCTTTCTTT. Residues: CASSLGQELGAEAFF.

This clone was detected once. The CDR3 spells CASSLARGRDSPLHF. The CDR3 nucleotides are TGTGCCAGCAGCTTGGCCCGGGGAAGGGATTCACCCCTCCACTTT. This rearrangement joins TRBV5-5 to TRBJ1-6, with D hard to call. Germline V gene data show CDR1 as SGHKS and CDR2 as YYEKEE (reference sequence). Trimming left V 0 bases short and J 8 bases short, with 12 bases between. The CDR3 spans 15 residues.

V and J are TRBV5-4 and TRBJ2-2, with 14 bases matching TRBD2. Germline assignment: CDR1 SGHNT and CDR2 YYREEE (reference sequence). After removal of 4 bases from V and 6 bases from J, the junction contained 5 bases not matched to a gene. The CDR3 covers 16 residues. CDR3: CASSLPTSGGAGELFF. The CDR3 DNA follows: TGTGCCAGCAGCCTCCCGACTAGCGGGGGGGCCGGGGAGCTGTTTTTT.

The chain carries TRBV14 and TRBJ2-5; D ambiguous. The tail of the sequence fits TRBJ2-7 better, so the J call may be wrong. Germline V lookup: CDR1 SGHDN, CDR2 FVKESK. This CDR3 region has 12 residues. The CDR3 region has the DNA TGTGCCAGCAGCCAACCCCTCTACGAGCAGTACTTC. It encodes CASSQPLYEQYF.

This clone was found once. The chain combines TRBV27 with TRBJ1-5; TRBD1 might be the D (5 bases). Per the germline V gene, CDR1 is MNHEY and CDR2 is SMNVEV (reference sequence). CDR3 length: 15 amino acids. The ends were cut back, 3 bases at V and 4 bases at J, with 13 bases in the middle. For the CDR3, the DNA is TGTGCCAGCAGTTTCCAGACAGATTCTAATCAGCCCCAGCATTTT. As protein: CASSFQTDSNQPQHF.

This clone has more than one count but fewer than ten. The V and J genes are TRBV5-5 and TRBJ2-6, with D uncertain. The ends were cut back, 10 bases at V and 0 bases at J, with 8 bases in the middle. The CDR3 extends over 13 amino acids. Germline V gives CDR1 SGHKS, CDR2 YYEKEE (reference sequence). CDR3 protein: CASGASGANVLTF. The CDR3 DNA sequence: TGTGCCTCGGGTGCCTCTGGGGCCAACGTCCTGACTTTC.

This CDR3 is CASSYTGQDEQYF. CDR3 bases: TGTGCCAGCAGTTACACCGGACAGGACGAGCAGTACTTC. This chain uses TRBV6-5 with TRBJ2-7, with TRBD1 matching 7 bases. Germline V lookup: CDR1 MNHEY, CDR2 SVGAGI. Trimming took 2 bases from V and 5 from J; bases not matched to a gene: 3. This CDR3 contains 13 residues.

V and J are TRBV7-2 and TRBJ2-5; TRBD1 aligns across 9 bases. The tail of the sequence fits TRBJ2-7 better, so the J call may be wrong. This CDR3 comprises 15 residues. Germline lookup yields CDR1 SGHTA and CDR2 FQGNSA. CDR3 nucleotides: TGTGCCAGCAGCTTAGGGGGACAGGGCCCCCGCGAGCAGTACTTC. This sequence encodes CASSLGGQGPREQYF.

This chain connects TRBV4-2 to TRBJ1-4, with 7 bases fitting TRBD1. Germline assignment: CDR1 LGHNA and CDR2 YNFKEQ. The CDR3 contains 15 residues. Trimming at V came to 0 bases and at J to 8 bases, leaving 6 bases not matched to a gene. The CDR3 reads CASSQENRGWEKLFF. CDR3 bases: TGTGCCAGCAGCCAAGAAAACAGGGGTTGGGAAAAACTGTTTTTT.

The CDR3 sequence is CASSPKTAVNEGLFF. The DNA for the CDR3 is TGTGCCAGCAGCCCAAAGACAGCTGTTAATGAAGGGCTGTTTTTT. The genes are TRBV7-9 and TRBJ1-4; D is perhaps TRBD1 (5 bases). Looked up from germline, CDR1 is SEHNR and CDR2 is FQNEAQ (reference sequence). Trimming removed 5 bases at V and 14 bases at J, with 24 bases between. The CDR3 covers 15 residues.

In nucleotides, the CDR3 is TGTGCCAGCAGCCACCGGGACAGGGGAAAAAGGGAGCAGTACTTC. Its translation: CASSHRDRGKREQYF. This chain joins TRBV5-4 and TRBJ2-7, with TRBD1 matching over 10 bases. This CDR3 has 15 amino acids. V shed 4 bases, J shed 7 bases, and the junction held 11 bases outside the gene matches. From germline, CDR1 is SGHNT and CDR2 YYREEE (reference sequence).

J is TRBJ2-1 and V is TRBV25-1; TRBD2 matches 13 bases. The germline CDR1 and CDR2 sequences are MGHDK and SYGVNS. Trimming at V came to 1 base and at J to 8 bases, leaving 2 bases not matched to a gene. This CDR3 is 15 amino acids long. CDR3 protein: CASSESGLAGHEQFF. Written as DNA, the CDR3 is TGTGCCAGCAGTGAATCGGGACTAGCGGGGCATGAGCAGTTCTTC.

The rearrangement uses TRBV9 and TRBJ2-5, with 9 nucleotides matching TRBD2. Germline V gene data show CDR1 as SGDLS and CDR2 as YYNGEE. V was clipped by 0 bases and J by 1 base; unmatched bases: 7. The CDR3 runs 17 residues. The CDR3 DNA reads as TGTGCCAGCAGCGTAGGTGGGCTAGCGGGACCCCAAGAGACCCAGTACTTC. It encodes CASSVGGLAGPQETQYF.

V gene TRBV11-2 combines with J gene TRBJ1-4; D call uncertain. This CDR3 has 14 residues. V dropped 1 base and J dropped 7 bases, with 10 bases sitting between them. CDR1 and CDR2 (germline): SGHAT, FQNNGV. CDR3 region: CASSLVFQIEKLFF. The CDR3 bases are TGTGCCAGCAGCTTAGTATTCCAGATTGAAAAACTGTTTTTT.

The chain combines TRBV7-3 with TRBJ2-7; 8 bases are a match to TRBD2. Per germline, CDR1 SGHTA and CDR2 FQGTGA. Trimming at V came to 5 bases and at J to 1 base, leaving 7 bases not matched to a gene. The CDR3 consists of 15 residues. CDR3 protein: CASSPSGGRSYEQYF. The CDR3 DNA is TGTGCCAGCAGCCCAAGCGGGGGTAGGTCCTACGAGCAGTACTTC.

For the CDR3, the DNA is TGTGCCAGTCGGAGGGGGGGTGACTATGGCTACACCTTC. Its translation: CASRRGGDYGYTF. The chain joins TRBV5-8 to TRBJ1-2; D is perhaps TRBD1 (6 bases). The germline CDR1 and CDR2 sequences are SGHTS and YDEGEE. V lost 8 bases to trimming and J lost 3 bases, with 14 bases between them. The CDR3 is 13 residues long. The full variable domain, completed using reference TRBV5-8 and TRBJ1-2, is EAGVTQSPTHLIKTRGQQATLRCSPISGHTSVYWYQQALGLGLQFLLWYDEGEERNRGNFPPRFSGRQFPNYSSELNVNALELEDSALYLCASRRGGDYGYTFGSGTRLTVV.

A few counts support this clone. Written as DNA, the CDR3 is TGCGCCAGCAGCCAAGACCGACTAGTTTTCGGCAATGAGCAGTTCTTC. It is translated as CASSQDRLVFGNEQFF. The chain employs TRBV4-1 and TRBJ2-1, with a possible D match to TRBD2 (6 bases). V lost 0 bases and J 6 bases, leaving 15 bases between the germline ends. The CDR3 contains 16 residues. Germline loops: CDR1 MGHRA, CDR2 YSYEKL.

This clone was counted only a few times. The chain links TRBV6-1 to TRBJ1-5, with TRBD1 matching 7 bases. The V and J ends lost 6 bases and 7 bases, in that order; junction bases with no gene match: 9. Per germline, CDR1 MNHNS and CDR2 SASEGT. CDR3 length equals 14 residues. The CDR3 reads CASRTGQTVQPQHF. The CDR3 DNA reads TGTGCCAGCAGGACGGGACAGACGGTCCAGCCCCAGCATTTT.